This T cell receptor beta chain stems from a study of CD8+ T cells in alopecia areata (dated by TCRdb to the late 2010s). A note on the overall study: The treated patients took part in an open-label pilot trial in which moderate-to-severe alopecia areata was treated with oral tofacitinib at 5 to 10 mg twice daily. For the treated patients, the SALT score, which quantifies what percentage of scalp surface area is affected, served as the measure of disease severity. In both human patients and the C3H/HeJ mouse model, the study applied high-throughput TCRbeta sequencing to look at T cell clonal expansion in alopecia areata. Clonality in the scalp was compared among normal scalp (n=4), patchy alopecia areata scalp (n=8), and alopecia totalis/universalis scalp (n=8). Amplification of TCRbeta CDR3 regions was done by immunoSEQ multiplex PCR using 35 Vbeta forward primers and 13 Jbeta reverse primers. Patients on tofacitinib were biopsied at baseline and after 4 and 24 weeks of treatment, and several of the patients also had a later scalp biopsy. Patients stayed on tofacitinib for 6 to 18 months and then had 6 months of follow-up off drug so that delayed response and recurrence could be assessed. RNA was obtained with the PAXgene miRNA kit for fixed scalp, the miRNeasy kit for PBMCs, and the RNeasy kit for mouse skin. Human TCRbeta sequencing covered scalp tissue and sorted CD4+ and CD8+ peripheral blood T cells from patchy and totalis/universalis alopecia areata patients and healthy controls. General conclusions and limits of the study: Many expanded lesional clones persisted in scalp and blood during tofacitinib treatment, which may partly explain relapse after stopping treatment. Higher clonality and more expanded CD8+ clones were observed in lesional scalp than in normal scalp, particularly in alopecia totalis/universalis, a finding suggestive of antigenic drive. With tofacitinib, both scalp clonality and the number of expanded CD8+ clones among the top 100 scalp clones went down significantly. Because the treated cohort was small and had only one nonresponder, larger studies are needed to examine links between baseline CD8+ expansion and response. Resident alphabeta T cells in normal human skin are also sequenced, complicating scalp TCR repertoire analysis, unlike mouse skin dominated by gammadelta T cells. Compared with mice, TCR sequences shared between patients were less clear, possibly partly because of HLA diversity across the patient population.

Reading the label with the study, this specimen's treatment or condition is: oral pan-JAK inhibitor, 5-10 mg twice daily. Lesional scalp punch biopsies and peripheral blood were obtained from alopecia areata patients. PBMCs were separated by density centrifugation and stained for CD3, CD4 and CD8, after which CD4+ and CD8+ T cells were sorted on a FACSAria. Library preparation used the immunoSEQ multiplex PCR assay. RNA was extracted from all samples and reverse transcribed into cDNA, which served as template for TCR sequencing. First-strand cDNA was synthesized using SuperScript III with a 2:1 mix of oligo-dT and random hexamers. A synthetic immune receptor repertoire was used to assess amplification bias, and residual bias was removed computationally. Regarding the original processing steps: After raw reads were preprocessed to remove errors, the CDR3 was defined following IMGT conventions as running from the conserved cysteine to phenylalanine. Clonality was computed by normalizing Shannon entropy by log2 of the number of productive unique TCRs and subtracting the result from 1. Whether scalp clones were CD4 or CD8 was inferred by matching scalp TCRbeta sequences against CD4 and CD8 repertoires sorted from blood. The table comes from immuneACCESS by way of TCRdb, which keeps in-frame sequences with V and J called. Part of the clones is missing from these tables; in studies checked, under half for an unresolved V gene and the rest for unknown reasons. Clonal size and the V and J genes are those of that table, whereas D and trimming came from the DNA. The sample contains about 180,000 clones, 40% to 55% of them found a single time. The ten largest clones take up around a tenth of the sample.

For this clone: What this receptor recognizes is not known. There are no base qualities to consult, and no much larger clone falls within one base. Other DNA sequences of this sample code for an identical CDR3.

From cysteine to phenylalanine, the CDR3 is 12 amino acids long. Of the read, only the CDR3 DNA is kept; its 36 bases are in frame from base 1. V loses 1 base, J loses 3 bases, and the germline ends lie 2 bases apart. As encoded in the germline V gene (reference sequence), CDR1 is SEHNR while CDR2 is FQNEAQ. Sequencing was performed on CD8+ T cells sorted from blood, taken around week 53, from a patient treated with tofacitinib. This chain joins TRBV7-9 to TRBJ2-3; a confident D gene designation cannot be given. This TCR was sampled from a human donor with alopecia areata. The nucleotide sequence is TGTGCCAGCAGCTTAGGAACAGATACGCAGTATTTT. Its coded protein is CASSLGTDTQYF.